Listed below are T cell receptor beta chains from one sample, sequenced in a study of blood T cell repertoires in COVID-19. Profiled with immunoSEQ multiplex PCR; TCRdb holds only in-frame clones, not every one. The sample records 250,000 or so clones, 80% to 90% being singletons. Material for sequencing was PBMCs or T cells enriched from blood (not recorded which). All receptors come from a woman aged 30 to 39 with acute COVID-19. Both conserved end residues are part of each CDR3. Each record gives: clone size, V gene, D gene, J gene, CDR3 protein, CDR3 DNA. D genes are given only for firm matches. Clone size is given for some rows only: seen once, a few or many times, or a class if the clone is expanded.

NA	TRBV6-7	TRBD2	TRBJ2-3	CASILGSSGSTDTQYF	TGTGCCAGCATCCTAGGGTCTAGCGGGAGCACAGATACGCAGTATTTT
NA	TRBV12-3/TRBV12-4	TRBD1	TRBJ1-2	CASSLTGGSGYTF	TGTGCCAGCAGTCTCACAGGGGGATCTGGCTACACCTTC
NA	TRBV11-2	NA	TRBJ2-5	CASSLSTWETQYF	TGTGCCAGCAGCCTAAGCACCTGGGAGACCCAGTACTTC
NA	TRBV18	TRBD2	TRBJ2-3	CASSPPSGGTDTQYF	TGTGCCAGCTCACCCCCTAGCGGGGGCACAGATACGCAGTATTTT
NA	TRBV11-2	NA	TRBJ2-7	CASSLGPLTYEQYF	TGTGCCAGCAGCTTGGGGCCGCTAACCTACGAGCAGTACTTC
NA	TRBV12-3/TRBV12-4	NA	TRBJ1-1	CASIRGGAEAFF	TGTGCCAGCATCCGGGGGGGGGCTGAAGCTTTCTTT
NA	TRBV6-5	TRBD1	TRBJ1-2	CASSFGQGARYGYTF	TGTGCCAGCAGTTTCGGACAGGGGGCGCGATATGGCTACACCTTC
NA	TRBV30	NA	TRBJ1-5	CAWAGHPANQPQHF	TGTGCCTGGGCCGGACATCCCGCCAATCAGCCCCAGCATTTT
NA	TRBV27	TRBD1	TRBJ1-6	CASRLGTVNSPLHF	TGTGCCAGCAGGCTCGGGACAGTAAATTCACCCCTCCACTTT
once	TRBV2	NA	TRBJ1-2	CASSATSTNYGYTF	TGTGCCAGCAGCGCGACATCTACCAACTATGGCTACACCTTC
NA	TRBV28	TRBD2	TRBJ2-3	CASSGPGTSDDTDTQYF	TGTGCCAGCAGTGGGCCTGGGACTAGCGACGACACAGATACGCAGTATTTT
NA	TRBV3-1/TRBV3-2	NA	TRBJ1-6	CASSYGQTNNSPLHF	TGTGCCAGCAGCTACGGACAAACCAATAATTCACCCCTCCACTTT
NA	TRBV7-9	NA	TRBJ2-5	CASSPDNPETQYF	TGTGCCAGCAGCCCAGACAACCCGGAGACCCAGTACTTC
NA	TRBV18	TRBD2	TRBJ2-1	CASSPPSSSGSSNEQFF	TGTGCCAGCTCACCGCCTTCATCTAGCGGGAGTTCGAATGAGCAGTTCTTC
NA	TRBV3-1/TRBV3-2	TRBD2	TRBJ2-1	CASSPGASGRSSYNEQFF	TGTGCCAGCAGCCCCGGCGCTAGCGGGAGGAGCTCCTACAATGAGCAGTTCTTC
NA	TRBV5-5	TRBD1	TRBJ2-1	CASSRDRGKDEQFF	TGTGCCAGCAGTCGGGACAGGGGCAAAGATGAGCAGTTCTTC